Sequencing of this T cell receptor beta chain was carried out in a study of cytomegalovirus exposure and HLA in healthy donors. Primers: 60 Vbeta forward and 13 Jbeta reverse. Original methodology: A follow-up analysis tallied tens of millions of unique TCR beta chains, roughly 11 million shared. Clones were read by immunoSEQ multiplex PCR, and TCRdb kept only the in-frame ones, dropping some. V and J calls and clone size are given by that table; D and trimming were obtained from the DNA. Of roughly 180,000 clones listed, approximately 81% were seen once; the top ten hold approximately 2.4%. Note on this clone: What it binds is unknown.

There are 17 residues in the CDR3. Per germline, CDR1 SNHLY and CDR2 FYNNEI. Trimming removed 4 bases from V and 5 bases from J; junction bases left unmatched: 8. Regarding the study as a whole: Later on, an analysis tied about 17,000 TCR beta sequences to HLA alleles at 0.05 false discovery rate.

This receptor was taken from a female donor in good health and CMV-seronegative. Sequences were obtained from PBMCs. The V call is TRBV2, the J call TRBJ2-1; TRBD2 matches 13 bases. Written as DNA, the CDR3 is TGTGCCAGCAGTGTTCAAACTAGCGGGGGGGCGGACAATGAGCAGTTCTTC. It is translated as CASSVQTSGGADNEQFF.